This T cell receptor (beta chain) emerged from a study of cytomegalovirus exposure and HLA in healthy donors. V lost 9 bases and J lost 0, with 11 bases in between. Germline assignment: CDR1 MNHEY and CDR2 SVGAGI. The CDR3 runs 13 residues. Study findings and constraints: The CMV antigen specificity of a few CMV-associated chains was confirmed through in vitro analysis.

As regards this clone: The antigen remains undetermined.

Produced via immunoSEQ multiplex PCR; TCRdb's table is partial and in-frame only. This table has 120,000 to 150,000 clones, approximately 91% appearing once. The V gene is TRBV6-5, the J gene TRBJ1-1, with D uncertain. The sample comprised PBMCs. This TCR was sampled from a woman younger than 30 in good health and CMV-seropositive. The DNA for the CDR3 is TGTGCCAGTAGGAGGTCGATGAACACTGAAGCTTTCTTT. Encoded protein: CASRRSMNTEAFF.